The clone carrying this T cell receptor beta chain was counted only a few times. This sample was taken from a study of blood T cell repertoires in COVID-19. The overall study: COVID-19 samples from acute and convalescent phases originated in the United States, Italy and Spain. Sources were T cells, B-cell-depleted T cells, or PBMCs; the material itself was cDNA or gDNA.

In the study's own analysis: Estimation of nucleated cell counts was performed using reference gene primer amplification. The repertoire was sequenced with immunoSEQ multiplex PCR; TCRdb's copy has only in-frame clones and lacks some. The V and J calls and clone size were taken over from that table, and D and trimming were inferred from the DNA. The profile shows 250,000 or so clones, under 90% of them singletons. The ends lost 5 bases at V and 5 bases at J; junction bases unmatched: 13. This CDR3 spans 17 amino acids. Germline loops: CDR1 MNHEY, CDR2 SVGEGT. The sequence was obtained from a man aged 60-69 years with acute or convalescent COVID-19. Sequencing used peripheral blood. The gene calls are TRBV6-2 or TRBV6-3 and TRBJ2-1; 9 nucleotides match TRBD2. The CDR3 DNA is TGTGCCAGCAGTCGCCCCCAAGGGGCTAGCGGGAACAATGAGCAGTTCTTC. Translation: CASSRPQGASGNNEQFF.